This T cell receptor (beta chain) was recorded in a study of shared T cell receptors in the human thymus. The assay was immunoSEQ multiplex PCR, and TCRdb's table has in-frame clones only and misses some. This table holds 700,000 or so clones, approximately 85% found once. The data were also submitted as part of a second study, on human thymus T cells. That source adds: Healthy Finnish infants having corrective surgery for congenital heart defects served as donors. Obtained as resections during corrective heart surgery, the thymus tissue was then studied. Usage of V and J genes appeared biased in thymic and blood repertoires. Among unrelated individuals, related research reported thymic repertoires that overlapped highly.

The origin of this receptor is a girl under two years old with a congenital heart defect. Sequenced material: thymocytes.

The CDR3 nucleotides read TGTGCCAGCAGGGACAGGGAAGCAGAGACCCAGTACTTC. Encoded protein: CASRDREAETQYF. The chain joins TRBV27 to TRBJ2-5, with 8 bases identical to TRBD1. The CDR3 totals 13 residues. Germline CDR1 and CDR2: MNHEY and SMNVEV (reference sequence). With 6 bases clipped from V and 4 bases from J, the junction kept 4 bases outside the gene matches.